This T cell receptor (beta chain) was sequenced in a study of T cells in Graves' hyperthyroidism and ophthalmopathy. The study, taken as a whole, reports: A median about 6 months before onset, the model predicted ophthalmopathy.

TCR beta CDR3 regions were amplified from RNA transcripts. The HTBI primer set drove a first-round RT-PCR of the TCR CDR3. Each CDR3 protein gets one entry after TCRdb re-called the multiplex PCR reads with MiXCR. The table records a few hundred thousand distinct CDR3 sequences, roughly 25% of them present only once. Germline CDR1 and CDR2: DFQATT and SNEGSKA (reference sequence). V was cut by 3 bases and J by 8 bases, with 7 bases left in between. This CDR3 has 11 amino acids. Diagnoses rested on clinical symptoms, serum thyroxine and TRAb, thyroid ultrasound and orbital computed tomography. Fresh peripheral blood, approximately 10 ml, yielded the PBMCs. With respect to this clonotype: Its matching antigen is unknown.

The chain employs TRBV20-1 and TRBJ1-4; the D is unclear. The material sequenced was blood. This TCR was recovered from a man aged 45-60 years with Graves' hyperthyroidism. The CDR3 is CSASEGEKLFF. In nucleotides, the CDR3 is TGCAGTGCTAGTGAGGGCGAAAAACTGTTTTTT.